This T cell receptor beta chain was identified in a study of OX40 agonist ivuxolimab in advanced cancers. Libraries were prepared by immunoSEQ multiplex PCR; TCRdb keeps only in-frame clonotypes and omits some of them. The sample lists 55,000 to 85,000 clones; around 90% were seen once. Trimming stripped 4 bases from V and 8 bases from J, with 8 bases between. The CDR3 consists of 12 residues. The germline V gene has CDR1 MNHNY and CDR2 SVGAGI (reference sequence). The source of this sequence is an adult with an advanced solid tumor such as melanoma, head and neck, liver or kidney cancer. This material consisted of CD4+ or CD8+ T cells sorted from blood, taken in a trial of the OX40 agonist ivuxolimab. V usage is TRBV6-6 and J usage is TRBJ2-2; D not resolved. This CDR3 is CASSSINGELFF. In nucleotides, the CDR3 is TGTGCCAGCAGTTCCATTAATGGGGAGCTGTTTTTT.